Listed below are T cell receptor beta chains from one sample, sequenced in a study of T-cell reconstitution after alpha-beta-depleted transplantation in children. From the PCR reads, TCRdb called clonotypes with MiXCR, one entry per CDR3 protein. In the table there are about 210,000 distinct CDR3 sequences, under 20% of which are singletons. This specimen was PBMCs, mostly from graft donor cells, taken 360 days after TCRalphabeta/CD19-depleted stem cell transplant. The source is a male patient aged 2 to 10 who had a stem cell transplant for acute lymphoblastic leukemia, so the T cells may come from the graft donor. CDR3s include the opening cysteine and the closing phenylalanine or tryptophan. Fields, in order: J gene, D gene, V gene, clone size, CDR3 DNA, CDR3 protein. D genes are given only for firm matches. The size entry is marked missing in some rows and otherwise reads once, few, many or a size class.

J: TRBJ1-3; D: TRBD1; V: TRBV5-1; size: few; DNA: TGCGCCAGCAGCCCAGGGACAGCCTCTGGAAACACCATATATTTT; CDR3: CASSPGTASGNTIYF
J: TRBJ2-4; D: -; V: TRBV11-2; size: few; DNA: TGTGCCAGCAGCTTATTTGGTTGGGACGCGGACATTCAGTACTTC; CDR3: CASSLFGWDADIQYF
J: TRBJ1-6; D: TRBD1; V: TRBV12-3/TRBV12-4; size: few; DNA: TGTGCCAGCAGTGGGGGGACAGGGGTATCACCCCTCCACTTT; CDR3: CASSGGTGVSPLHF
J: TRBJ2-4; D: TRBD1; V: TRBV29-1; size: few; DNA: TGCAGCGTTGTTCGGACAGGGCGCAACATTCAGTACTTC; CDR3: CSVVRTGRNIQYF
J: TRBJ2-2; D: TRBD1; V: TRBV12-3/TRBV12-4; size: once; DNA: TGTGCCAGCAGTTGGACAGGGGTGAACACCGGGGAGCTGTTTTTT; CDR3: CASSWTGVNTGELFF
J: TRBJ1-3; D: -; V: TRBV20-1; size: -; DNA: TGCAGTGCTAGAGATGGGCGGGGACAATTCGTATATTTT; CDR3: CSARDGRGQFVYF
J: TRBJ2-2; D: -; V: TRBV5-1; size: -; DNA: TGCGCCAGCAGCTTAATTGGAGGTCTATGGTCGGAGGAGCTGTTTTTT; CDR3: CASSLIGGLWSEELFF
J: TRBJ2-2; D: -; V: TRBV20-1; size: -; DNA: TGCAGTGCGGGCAACCGTTTACGGACCGGGGAGCTGTTTTTT; CDR3: CSAGNRLRTGELFF
J: TRBJ1-5; D: TRBD1; V: TRBV20-1; size: many; DNA: TGCAGTGTCGGCCAGGGGGTCAATCAGCCCCAGCATTTT; CDR3: CSVGQGVNQPQHF
J: TRBJ2-2; D: -; V: TRBV3-1; size: few; DNA: TGTGCCAGCAGCCAAGTTAGGGCCAACACCGGGGAGCTGTTTTTT; CDR3: CASSQVRANTGELFF
J: TRBJ1-2; D: -; V: TRBV10-3; size: few; DNA: TGTGCCATCAGTGAGTTTGACTATGGCTACACCTTC; CDR3: CAISEFDYGYTF
J: TRBJ2-1; D: TRBD2; V: TRBV7-8; size: few; DNA: TGTGCCAGCAGCTTAAGCGGGGGGGCCTACAATGAGCAGTTCTTC; CDR3: CASSLSGGAYNEQFF
J: TRBJ2-3; D: TRBD2; V: TRBV10-3; size: few; DNA: TGTGCCATCAGGGATACCGGGACTAGCGGGGTTCCAGATACGCAGTATTTT; CDR3: CAIRDTGTSGVPDTQYF
J: TRBJ1-2; D: -; V: TRBV12-3/TRBV12-4; size: few; DNA: TGTGCCAGCAGTCCCAGGGTCCCATACTATGGCTACACCTTC; CDR3: CASSPRVPYYGYTF
J: TRBJ2-3; D: -; V: TRBV20-1; size: many; DNA: TGCAGTGCTAGCTCAGGACCCCTAATCGCAGATACGCAGTATTTT; CDR3: CSASSGPLIADTQYF
J: TRBJ2-1; D: TRBD1; V: TRBV24-1; size: many; DNA: TGTGCCACCAGTGACACCGGGACAGGGGCGAGGTATGAGCAGTTCTTC; CDR3: CATSDTGTGARYEQFF
J: TRBJ1-1; D: TRBD1; V: TRBV25-1; size: once; DNA: TGTGCCAGCAGTCCCGGGGCAGGGGGGCCTGAAGCTTTCTTT; CDR3: CASSPGAGGPEAFF
J: TRBJ1-1; D: -; V: TRBV24-1; size: few; DNA: TGTGCCACCAGTGATTTGCACGGGTTAGACCAGAACACTGAAGCTTTCTTT; CDR3: CATSDLHGLDQNTEAFF
J: TRBJ2-3; D: -; V: TRBV20-1; size: many; DNA: TGCAGTGCTAGAGATTGGAAGGGGCCGAGCACAGATACGCAGTATTTT; CDR3: CSARDWKGPSTDTQYF
J: TRBJ2-1; D: -; V: TRBV28; size: -; DNA: TGTGCCAGCGTAGAGGAGGGAATCTCCTACAATGAGCAGTTCTTC; CDR3: CASVEEGISYNEQFF
J: TRBJ1-5; D: TRBD1; V: TRBV3-1; size: few; DNA: TGTGCCAGCAGCCCAGGGACAGGGAGTCAGCCCCAGCATTTT; CDR3: CASSPGTGSQPQHF
J: TRBJ2-7; D: -; V: TRBV28; size: -; DNA: TGTGCCAGCAGTTTAGGAGGACTCATCTCCTACGAGCAGTACTTC; CDR3: CASSLGGLISYEQYF
J: TRBJ2-2; D: -; V: TRBV24-1; size: -; DNA: TGTGCCATCGGGGGCAAATTCGACATTGTTACGAACACCGGGGAGCTGTTTTTT; CDR3: CAIGGKFDIVTNTGELFF
J: TRBJ1-6; D: -; V: TRBV10-3; size: -; DNA: TGTGCCATCAATCCGGAGTCTACTAATTCACCCCTCCACTTT; CDR3: CAINPESTNSPLHF
J: TRBJ2-7; D: -; V: TRBV12-3/TRBV12-4; size: many; DNA: TGTGCCAGCAGTTTCTCCGACGGATTACATCCTACATCCTACGAGCAGTACTTC; CDR3: CASSFSDGLHPTSYEQYF
J: TRBJ2-1; D: -; V: TRBV29-1; size: -; DNA: TGCAGCGTTGAAGATGGGGCCAGGGATAATGAGCAGTTCTTC; CDR3: CSVEDGARDNEQFF
J: TRBJ1-5; D: -; V: TRBV12-3/TRBV12-4; size: -; DNA: TGTGCCAGCAGGCCCGGAGATCAGCCCCAGCATTTT; CDR3: CASRPGDQPQHF
J: TRBJ2-1; D: -; V: TRBV29-1; size: -; DNA: TGCAGCGTTGGTGAGGGGACGCAGTTCTTC; CDR3: CSVGEGTQFF
J: TRBJ2-2; D: -; V: TRBV5-1; size: few; DNA: TGCGCCAGCAGGTCCCGGTACACCGGGGAGCTGTTTTTT; CDR3: CASRSRYTGELFF
J: TRBJ2-7; D: -; V: TRBV5-1; size: once; DNA: TGCGCCAGCAGCTCGGGGACTTCCGAGAGCTCCTACGAGCAGTACTTC; CDR3: CASSSGTSESSYEQYF
J: TRBJ2-1; D: -; V: TRBV27; size: -; DNA: TGTGCCAGTACTCTAGGGGGGAACAATGAGCAGTTCTTC; CDR3: CASTLGGNNEQFF
J: TRBJ2-3; D: -; V: TRBV20-1; size: few; DNA: TGCAGTGCTAGTTGGGCACGGTCAGATACGCAGTATTTT; CDR3: CSASWARSDTQYF
J: TRBJ2-5; D: -; V: TRBV18; size: few; DNA: TGTGCCAGCTCACCCCAGCAAGAGACCCAGTACTTC; CDR3: CASSPQQETQYF
J: TRBJ1-1; D: -; V: TRBV12-3/TRBV12-4; size: -; DNA: TGTGCCAGCAGTTCACGGACAGCCCTTGAAGCTTTCTTT; CDR3: CASSSRTALEAFF
J: TRBJ2-3; D: -; V: TRBV11-2; size: few; DNA: TGTGCCAGCAGCTCCCTATCCCTGTCGGGGGAGCCCAAGCAGTATTTT; CDR3: CASSSLSLSGEPKQYF
J: TRBJ2-2; D: TRBD1; V: TRBV12-3/TRBV12-4; size: few; DNA: TGTGCCAGCAGGCCTACAGGGGGAGCCACCGGGGAGCTGTTTTTT; CDR3: CASRPTGGATGELFF
J: TRBJ1-3; D: TRBD1; V: TRBV5-1; size: -; DNA: TGCGCCAGCAGCTTGGCCTCGGCAGGGGGTGGAAACACCATATATTTT; CDR3: CASSLASAGGGNTIYF
J: TRBJ2-1; D: TRBD2; V: TRBV20-1; size: -; DNA: TGCAGTGCTAGTCTAGCGGGGGGTTCCTACAATGAGCAGTTCTTC; CDR3: CSASLAGGSYNEQFF
J: TRBJ1-1; D: -; V: TRBV28; size: -; DNA: TGTGCCAGCAGTTTATGGGTGGGTGCGAACACTGAAGCTTTCTTT; CDR3: CASSLWVGANTEAFF
J: TRBJ2-1; D: -; V: TRBV29-1; size: -; DNA: TGCAGCGTGCCTGGGACTGGGAGGGAGCAGTTCTTC; CDR3: CSVPGTGREQFF
J: TRBJ1-6; D: TRBD1; V: TRBV7-9; size: few; DNA: TGTGCCAGCAGTTTCACAGGGGGCGATAATTCACCCCTCCACTTT; CDR3: CASSFTGGDNSPLHF
J: TRBJ2-1; D: TRBD1; V: TRBV11-2; size: few; DNA: TGTGCCAGCAGCACCCGGGACAGCTACAATGAGCAGTTCTTC; CDR3: CASSTRDSYNEQFF
J: TRBJ2-1; D: TRBD1; V: TRBV20-1; size: -; DNA: TGCAGTAATCAACAGGGGGGCGCCTACAATGAGCAGTTCTTC; CDR3: CSNQQGGAYNEQFF
J: TRBJ2-5; D: TRBD1; V: TRBV6-5; size: few; DNA: TGTGCCAGCAGTTACACGACAGGGATATACGAGACCCAGTACTTC; CDR3: CASSYTTGIYETQYF
J: TRBJ2-1; D: TRBD2; V: TRBV29-1; size: -; DNA: TGCAGCGCACGACTAGCGGCACCCGATGAGCAGTTCTTC; CDR3: CSARLAAPDEQFF
J: TRBJ1-1; D: TRBD1; V: TRBV29-1; size: -; DNA: TGCAGCCCCAAGGGGGACAGGTATGCAACTGAAGCTTTCTTT; CDR3: CSPKGDRYATEAFF
J: TRBJ2-3; D: -; V: TRBV12-3/TRBV12-4; size: -; DNA: TGTGCCAGCAGTTTCGGGGGCGTTTTTACAGATACGCAGTATTTT; CDR3: CASSFGGVFTDTQYF
J: TRBJ2-6; D: -; V: TRBV6-4; size: many; DNA: TGTGCCAGCAGTGCCGACAGCTCTGGGGCCAACGTCCTGACTTTC; CDR3: CASSADSSGANVLTF
J: TRBJ2-7; D: -; V: TRBV12-3/TRBV12-4; size: -; DNA: TGTGCCAGCAGTTCCCACCGTGCGGTGGACCCCTACGAGCAGTACTTC; CDR3: CASSSHRAVDPYEQYF
J: TRBJ1-5; D: -; V: TRBV6-5; size: few; DNA: TGTGCCAGCAGTTACTCGCCGAAGGGGAAGGGTCAGCCCCAGCATTTT; CDR3: CASSYSPKGKGQPQHF